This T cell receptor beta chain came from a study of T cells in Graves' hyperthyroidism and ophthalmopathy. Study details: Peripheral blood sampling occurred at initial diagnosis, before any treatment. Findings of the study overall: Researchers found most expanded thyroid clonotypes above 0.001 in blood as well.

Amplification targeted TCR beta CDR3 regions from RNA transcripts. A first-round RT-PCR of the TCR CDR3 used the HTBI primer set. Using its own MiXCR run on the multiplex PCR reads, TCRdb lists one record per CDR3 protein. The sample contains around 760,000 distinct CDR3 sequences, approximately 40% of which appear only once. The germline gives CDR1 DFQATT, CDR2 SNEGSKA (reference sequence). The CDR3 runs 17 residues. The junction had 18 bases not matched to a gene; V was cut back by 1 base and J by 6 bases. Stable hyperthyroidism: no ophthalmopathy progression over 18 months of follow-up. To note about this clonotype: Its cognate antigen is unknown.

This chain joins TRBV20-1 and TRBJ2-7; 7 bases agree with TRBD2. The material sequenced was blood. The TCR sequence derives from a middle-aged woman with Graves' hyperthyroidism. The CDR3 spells CSARARAGGSVGFEQYF. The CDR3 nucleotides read TGCAGTGCTAGAGCCCGAGCGGGCGGGAGCGTTGGTTTCGAGCAGTACTTC.